This TCR beta chain was recovered during a study of blood T cell repertoires in COVID-19. For the study at large: Samples taken during acute and convalescent COVID-19 were collected in the United States, Italy and Spain.

The authors' processing: For nucleated cells, counts were estimated from reference gene primer amplification. Only in-frame clones appear in the TCRdb table, and some are missing; sequencing was by immunoSEQ multiplex PCR. That table gives V, J and clone size, and the DNA gave D and trimming. The data contain about 300,000 clones, under 90% of them singletons. The V gene end was trimmed by 5 bases and the J gene end by 4 bases; junction bases not matched to a gene: 13. Looked up from germline, CDR1 is MDHEN and CDR2 is SYDVKM. This CDR3 comprises 17 residues. Adults between about 18 and 95 years of age took part from fewer than 30 US areas.

The source is a young man who had recovered from COVID-19. The sample comprised PBMCs or T cells enriched from blood (not recorded which). V is TRBV28 and J is TRBJ2-1; 8 nucleotides match TRBD1. The CDR3 region is CASSVLQGALTYNEQFF. The CDR3 DNA reads as TGTGCCAGCAGTGTACTTCAGGGGGCCCTGACTTACAATGAGCAGTTCTTC.